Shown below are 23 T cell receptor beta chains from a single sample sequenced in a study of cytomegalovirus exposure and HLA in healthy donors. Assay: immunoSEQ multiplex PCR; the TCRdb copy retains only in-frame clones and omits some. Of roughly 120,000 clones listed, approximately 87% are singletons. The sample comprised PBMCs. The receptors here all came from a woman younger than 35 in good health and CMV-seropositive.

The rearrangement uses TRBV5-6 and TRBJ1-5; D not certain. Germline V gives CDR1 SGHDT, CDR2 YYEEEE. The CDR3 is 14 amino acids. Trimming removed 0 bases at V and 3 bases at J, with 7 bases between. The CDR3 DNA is TGTGCCAGCAGCTTGGCGGGGTTCAATCAGCCCCAGCATTTT. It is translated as CASSLAGFNQPQHF.

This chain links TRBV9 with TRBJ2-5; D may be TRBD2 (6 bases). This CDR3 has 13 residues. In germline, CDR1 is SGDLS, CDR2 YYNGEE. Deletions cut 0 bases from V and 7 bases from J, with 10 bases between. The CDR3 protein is CASSVDDGGTQYF. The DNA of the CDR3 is TGTGCCAGCAGCGTAGACGACGGGGGGACCCAGTACTTC.

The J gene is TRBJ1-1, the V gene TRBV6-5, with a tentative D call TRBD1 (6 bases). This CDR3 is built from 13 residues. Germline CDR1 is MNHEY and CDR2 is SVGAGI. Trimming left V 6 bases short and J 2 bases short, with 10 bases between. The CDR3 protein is CASSHRENTEAFF. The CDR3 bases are TGTGCCAGCAGCCACAGGGAAAACACTGAAGCTTTCTTT.

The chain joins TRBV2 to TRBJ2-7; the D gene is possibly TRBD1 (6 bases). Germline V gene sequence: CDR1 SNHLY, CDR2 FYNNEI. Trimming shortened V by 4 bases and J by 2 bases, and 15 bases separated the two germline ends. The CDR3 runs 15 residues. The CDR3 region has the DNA TGTGCCAGCAGTGGGGTCAGGGGATCTCCCTACGAGCAGTACTTC. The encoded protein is CASSGVRGSPYEQYF.

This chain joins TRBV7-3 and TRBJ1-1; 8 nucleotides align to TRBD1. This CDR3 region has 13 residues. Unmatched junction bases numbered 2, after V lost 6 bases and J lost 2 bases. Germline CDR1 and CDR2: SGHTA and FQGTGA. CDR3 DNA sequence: TGTGCCAGCAGAGGACAGGGAAACACTGAAGCTTTCTTT. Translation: CASRGQGNTEAFF.

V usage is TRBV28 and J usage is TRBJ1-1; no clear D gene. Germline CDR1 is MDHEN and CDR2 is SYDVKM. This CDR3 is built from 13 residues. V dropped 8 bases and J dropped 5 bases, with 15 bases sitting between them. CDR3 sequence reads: CASAQWGGTEAFF. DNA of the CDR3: TGTGCCAGCGCCCAATGGGGAGGGACTGAAGCTTTCTTT.

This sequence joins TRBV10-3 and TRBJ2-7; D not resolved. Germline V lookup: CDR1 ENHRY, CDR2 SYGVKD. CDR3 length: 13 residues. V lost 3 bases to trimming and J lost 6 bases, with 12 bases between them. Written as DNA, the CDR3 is TGTGCCATCAGTGAAGTGCTGTTCGGCGAGCAGTACTTC. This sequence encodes CAISEVLFGEQYF.

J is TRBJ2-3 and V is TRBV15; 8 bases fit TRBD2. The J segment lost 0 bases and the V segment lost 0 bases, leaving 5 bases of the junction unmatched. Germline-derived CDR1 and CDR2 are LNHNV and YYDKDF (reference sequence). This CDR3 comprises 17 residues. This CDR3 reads CATSRDLRGASTDTQYF. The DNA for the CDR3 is TGTGCCACCAGCAGAGATCTGCGGGGGGCTAGCACAGATACGCAGTATTTT.

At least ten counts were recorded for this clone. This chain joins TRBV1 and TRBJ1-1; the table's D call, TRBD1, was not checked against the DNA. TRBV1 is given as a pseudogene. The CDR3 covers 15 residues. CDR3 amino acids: CTGRKDTPKNTEAFF. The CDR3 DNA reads TGCACCGGAAGGAAGGACACCCCGAAGAACACTGAAGCTTTCTTT.

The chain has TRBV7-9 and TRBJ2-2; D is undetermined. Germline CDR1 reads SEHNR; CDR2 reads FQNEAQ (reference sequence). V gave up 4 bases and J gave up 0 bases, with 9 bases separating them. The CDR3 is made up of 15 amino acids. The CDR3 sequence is CASSSTDPNTGELFF. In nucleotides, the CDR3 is TGTGCCAGCAGCTCGACTGACCCGAACACCGGGGAGCTGTTTTTT.

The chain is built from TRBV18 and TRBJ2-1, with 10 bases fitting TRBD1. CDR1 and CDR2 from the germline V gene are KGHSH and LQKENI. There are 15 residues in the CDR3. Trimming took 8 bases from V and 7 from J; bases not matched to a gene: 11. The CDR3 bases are TGTGCCAGCGTAAGACAGGGGGCAAAAGGGAATGAGCAGTTCTTC. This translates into CASVRQGAKGNEQFF.

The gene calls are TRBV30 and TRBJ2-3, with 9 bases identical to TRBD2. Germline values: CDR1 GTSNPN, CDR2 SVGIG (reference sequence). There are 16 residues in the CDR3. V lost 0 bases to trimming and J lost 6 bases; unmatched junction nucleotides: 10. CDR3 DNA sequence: TGTGCCTGGAGTGTAGTCCTAGCGGGGTTTCTGGATACGCAGTATTTT. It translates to CAWSVVLAGFLDTQYF.

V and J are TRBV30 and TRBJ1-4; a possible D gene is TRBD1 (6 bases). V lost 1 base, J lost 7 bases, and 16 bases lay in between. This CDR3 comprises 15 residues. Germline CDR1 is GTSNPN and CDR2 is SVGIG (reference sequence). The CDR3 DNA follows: TGTGCCTGGAGTGGCCCCGCGGGGGGGCGTGAAAAACTGTTTTTT. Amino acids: CAWSGPAGGREKLFF.

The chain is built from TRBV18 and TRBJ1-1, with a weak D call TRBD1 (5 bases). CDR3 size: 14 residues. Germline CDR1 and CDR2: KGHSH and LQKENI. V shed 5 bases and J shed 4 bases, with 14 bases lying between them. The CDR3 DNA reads TGTGCCAGCTCAAAAAAGGACACGGGCACTGAAGCTTTCTTT. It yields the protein CASSKKDTGTEAFF.

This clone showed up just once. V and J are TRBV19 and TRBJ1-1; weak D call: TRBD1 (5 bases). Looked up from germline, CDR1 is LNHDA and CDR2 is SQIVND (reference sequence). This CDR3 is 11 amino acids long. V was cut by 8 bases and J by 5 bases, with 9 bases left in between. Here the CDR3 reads CASLGGTEAFF. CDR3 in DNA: TGTGCCAGTTTGGGGGGAACTGAAGCTTTCTTT.

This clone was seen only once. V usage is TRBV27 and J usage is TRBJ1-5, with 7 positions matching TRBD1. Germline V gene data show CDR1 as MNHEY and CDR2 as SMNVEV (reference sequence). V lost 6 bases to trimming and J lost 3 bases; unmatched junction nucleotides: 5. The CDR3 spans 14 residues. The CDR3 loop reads CASSRTGYNQPQHF. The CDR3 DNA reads TGTGCCAGCAGCCGGACAGGCTACAATCAGCCCCAGCATTTT.

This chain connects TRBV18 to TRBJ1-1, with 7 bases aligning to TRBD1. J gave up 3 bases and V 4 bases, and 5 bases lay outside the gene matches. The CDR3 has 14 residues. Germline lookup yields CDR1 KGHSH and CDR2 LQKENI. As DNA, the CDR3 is TGTGCCAGCTCACAGGGGGCAATTGACACTGAAGCTTTCTTT. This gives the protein CASSQGAIDTEAFF.

The CDR3 DNA is TGTGCCAGCAGCTTACAGGGGACCGGGGAGCTGTTTTTT. As protein: CASSLQGTGELFF. The gene calls are TRBV7-3 and TRBJ2-2; a weak D match, TRBD1 (6 bases). The CDR3 is 13 residues long. Germline-derived CDR1 and CDR2 are SGHTA and FQGTGA. V was pared by 2 bases and J by 5 bases, with 6 bases between. The full variable domain, its missing parts supplied by reference TRBV7-3 and TRBJ2-2, is GAGVSQTPSNKVTEKGKYVELRCDPISGHTALYWYRQSLGQGPEFLIYFQGTGAADDSGLPNDRFFAVRPEGSVSTLKIQRTERGDSAVYLCASSLQGTGELFFGEGSRLTVL.

Written as DNA, the CDR3 is TGTGCCAGCAGTTTAGTAGCGGGGGCGGCAGATACGCAGTATTTT. This sequence encodes CASSLVAGAADTQYF. The chain is built from TRBV27 and TRBJ2-3; 9 bases line up with TRBD2. Per germline, CDR1 MNHEY and CDR2 SMNVEV (reference sequence). The CDR3 has 15 amino acids. Unmatched junction bases numbered 4, after V lost 2 bases and J lost 4 bases.

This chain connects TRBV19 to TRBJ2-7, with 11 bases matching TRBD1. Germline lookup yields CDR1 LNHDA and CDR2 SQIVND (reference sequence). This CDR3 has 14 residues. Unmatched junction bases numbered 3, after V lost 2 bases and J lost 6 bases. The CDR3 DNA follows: TGTGCCAGTAGTATAAGCGGGACAGGGGGCGAGCAGTACTTC. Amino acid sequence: CASSISGTGGEQYF. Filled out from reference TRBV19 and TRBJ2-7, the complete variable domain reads DGGITQSPKYLFRKEGQNVTLSCEQNLNHDAMYWYRQDPGQGLRLIYYSQIVNDFQKGDIAEGYSVSREKKESFPLTVTSAQKNPTAFYLCASSISGTGGEQYFGPGTRLTVT.

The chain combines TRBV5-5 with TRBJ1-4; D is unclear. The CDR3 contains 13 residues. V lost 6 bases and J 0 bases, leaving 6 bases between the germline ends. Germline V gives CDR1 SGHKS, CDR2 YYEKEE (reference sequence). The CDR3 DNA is TGTGCCAGCACCCATGCAACTAATGAAAAACTGTTTTTT. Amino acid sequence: CASTHATNEKLFF.

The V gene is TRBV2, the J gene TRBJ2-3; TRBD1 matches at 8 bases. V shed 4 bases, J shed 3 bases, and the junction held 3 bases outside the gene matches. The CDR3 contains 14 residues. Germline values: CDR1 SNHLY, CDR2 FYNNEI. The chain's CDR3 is CASSGQGRTDTQYF. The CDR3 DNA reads TGTGCCAGCAGTGGACAGGGGAGGACAGATACGCAGTATTTT.

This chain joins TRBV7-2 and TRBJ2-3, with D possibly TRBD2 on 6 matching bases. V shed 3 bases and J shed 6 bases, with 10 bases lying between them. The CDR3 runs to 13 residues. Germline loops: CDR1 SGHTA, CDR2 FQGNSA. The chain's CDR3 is CASSFTAGDTQYF. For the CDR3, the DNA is TGTGCCAGCAGCTTTACTGCGGGGGATACGCAGTATTTT.